This record covers a single T cell receptor beta chain. The specificity of this receptor is unknown. No quality values exist for individual bases; no much larger clone is one base distant. The data derive from a study of graft-versus-host responses after intestinal transplantation (dated by TCRdb to about 2021). Regarding the research as a whole: The transplants that recipients received were multivisceral, liver-intestinal, or isolated intestinal. All recipients received anti-thymocyte globulin induction followed by maintenance tacrolimus and steroids for roughly 3 years. Bulk TCR-beta CDR3 sequencing was used to track graft-versus-host and host-versus-graft alloreactive T cell clones in the graft, circulation and bone marrow after intestinal transplantation. Alloreactive clones were identified by sequencing pre-transplant mixed lymphocyte reaction products and comparing them with unstimulated pre-transplant donor and recipient T cells. The cohort enrolled 24 intestinal transplant recipients, one of whom was a retransplant, and a few patients without pretransplant specimens were excluded. Donor T cell macrochimerism was defined as a peak of at least 4% donor T cells among recipient peripheral blood mononuclear cells. Samples from a few later patients were sequenced in-house on an Illumina MiSeq with MiXCR processing rather than by the commercial service. Overall results and qualifications from the work: The conclusions were limited by the relatively low number and heterogeneity of the intestinal transplant patients. Patients with donor T cell macrochimerism had high GvH to HvG T cell clonal ratios in their allografts. GvH clones turned up in recipient bone marrow, with some appearing earlier in ileal mucosa or blood, a pattern consistent with an intestinal mucosal origin. Early after transplant, peak levels of circulating GvH clones were found to be associated with declines in HvG clones.

Libraries were made using the immunoSEQ multiplex PCR assay. For most patients, genomic DNA was subjected to high-throughput TCR-beta CDR3 sequencing by Adaptive Biotechnologies. The study's processing was this. TCR sequencing data were retrieved from Adaptive's ImmunoSEQ software for some 17 patients, whereas a few other patients were processed with MiXCR and VDJtools. CDR3 nucleotide sequences shared between donor and recipient were removed because their origin could not be assigned. Alloreactive clones required at least 2-fold expansion over unstimulated cells and minimum CFSE-low frequency of 0.002% (template counts) or 0.001% (read counts). Clones were considered mappable if detected in sequenced pre-transplant spleen, lymph node, or MLR CFSE-low populations of the donor or recipient. Cumulative frequency of alloreactive clones was calculated as a percentage of all sequences weighted by copy number. What TCRdb holds here is the immuneACCESS table cut down to in-frame rearrangements. Part of the clones is not present; checked against another copy, under half of the missing clones reflect an unresolved V gene, and the others are unexplained. From that table come the V and J calls and clone size; the DNA was used to work out D and trimming. For this sample the table gives around 13,000 clones, of which roughly 74% were detected only once. Roughly 7% of the sample is taken by the ten largest.

The CDR3 runs 15 amino acids, cysteine and phenylalanine included. CDR3 DNA only is kept here, 45 bases in frame from base 1. Intraepithelial and lamina propria lymphocytes were isolated from graft specimens using dithiothreitol, EDTA incubations and collagenase D digestion. Bulk TCR-beta sequencing was performed on serial intestinal graft biopsy specimens collected as late as 600 days after transplant. The chain is made from TRBV21-1 and TRBJ1-5; the table's D call TRBD1 went unverified against the DNA. TRBV21-1 is an annotated pseudogene. The receptor was derived from a human patient who received an intestinal transplant, so some T cells may come from the graft donor. This material consisted of ileum tissue, taken 16 days after intestinal transplant. The CDR3 region has the sequence CASSKAAGHSQPQHF. The nucleotide sequence reads TGTGCCAGCAGCAAAGCGGCAGGACACAGTCAGCCCCAGCATTTT.